The TCR beta chain under discussion was sequenced for a study of CXCR3-negative and CXCR3-positive naive CD8 T cells. The length of the CDR3 is 15 residues. Germline-derived CDR1 and CDR2 are DFQATT and SNEGSKA (reference sequence). TRB cDNA was prepared as libraries by UMI-labeled 5' RACE. TCRdb re-called the 5' RACE reads and catalogs CDR3 proteins one per entry, DNA excluded. The listing contains tens of thousands of distinct CDR3 sequences. Sequencing used naive CXCR3- CD8+ T cells from blood. Noted subset: CD45RO-CCR7+CD27+CD95- naive CD8+ T cells lacking CXCR3 (TNR3-). This chain connects TRBV20-1 to TRBJ2-3; the D gene TCRdb calls, TRBD2, cannot be checked with no DNA. The sequence was collected from a human donor in good health. Some clones in this sample may be carry-over from other donors' samples. The CDR3 sequence: CSARDLSGPSNTQYF.